The entry below gives a single TCR beta chain sequence along with its context. Its antigen remains unidentified. Measured with immunoSEQ multiplex PCR; TCRdb has only the in-frame clones, and not every one. The table has tens of thousands of clones, about 91% seen once. This record belongs to a study of OX40 agonist ivuxolimab in advanced cancers. Whole-study context: Patients received ivuxolimab, an agonistic anti-OX40 (CD134) antibody.

V was pared by 5 bases and J by 5 bases, with 11 bases of the junction left unmatched. Germline V gene data show CDR1 as MDHEN and CDR2 as SYDVKM. The CDR3 spans 16 residues. Overall study findings and caveats: At 0.1 to 3.0 mg/kg and by week 6, CD4+ and CD8+ T cells in the blood had expanded clonally.

The chain has TRBV28 and TRBJ2-3, with 9 bases that match TRBD2. The sequence derives from an adult with an advanced solid tumor such as melanoma, head and neck, liver or kidney cancer. Sequenced material: CD4+ or CD8+ T cells sorted from blood, taken in a trial of the OX40 agonist ivuxolimab. This CDR3 reads CASSPVLAGVGDTQYF. The CDR3 DNA sequence: TGTGCCAGCAGTCCCGTTTTAGCGGGAGTCGGAGATACGCAGTATTTT.